The next 28 T cell receptor beta chains were all read from a single sample in a study of T cell responses to AZD1222 COVID-19 vaccine. The protocol was immunoSEQ multiplex PCR, while the TCRdb copy is restricted to in-frame clones and leaves out a portion. The sample holds some 92,000 clones; around nine tenths are singletons and the top ten take around 5.2%. Sequencing used peripheral blood, obtained on day 0 of MenACWY control vaccination. All receptors derive from an adult in good health.

The genes are TRBV12-5 and TRBJ2-7; possibly TRBD1 for D (6 bases). V dropped 6 bases and J dropped 6 bases, with 12 bases sitting between them. There are 12 residues in the CDR3. Germline lookup yields CDR1 LGHNT and CDR2 FRNRAP. CDR3 sequence: CASGKDRFEQYF. CDR3 nucleotide sequence: TGTGCTAGTGGAAAAGACAGGTTCGAGCAGTACTTC.

The V gene is TRBV18, the J gene TRBJ2-5, with D unresolved. Germline CDR1 reads KGHSH; CDR2 reads LQKENI. V shed 2 bases and J shed 0 bases, with 13 bases lying between them. The CDR3 spans 16 residues. This CDR3 reads CASSPTRHTDQETQYF. The CDR3 bases are TGTGCCAGCTCACCAACAAGACACACCGACCAAGAGACCCAGTACTTC.

The gene calls are TRBV25-1 and TRBJ2-3; D ambiguous. There are 14 residues in the CDR3. Trimming shortened V by 6 bases and J by 0 bases, and 10 bases separated the two germline ends. Germline loops: CDR1 MGHDK, CDR2 SYGVNS. The CDR3 DNA reads as TGTGCCAGCAGCGGGTTAACTAGCACAGATACGCAGTATTTT. Translating it yields CASSGLTSTDTQYF.

V gene TRBV6-5 combines with J gene TRBJ2-7, with TRBD2 matching over 7 bases. This CDR3 has 14 amino acids. CDR1 is MNHEY and CDR2 is SVGAGI in the germline V gene. V lost 1 base, J lost 2 bases, and 2 bases stayed unmatched. The CDR3 here is CASSYLGLTYEQYF. CDR3 DNA sequence: TGTGCCAGCAGTTACTTGGGACTAACCTACGAGCAGTACTTC.

The gene calls are TRBV2 and TRBJ2-1; D gene ambiguous. The V gene's germline CDR1 is SNHLY and CDR2 FYNNEI. The CDR3 extends over 12 amino acids. V was shortened by 4 bases and J by 10 bases, with 11 bases between the two germline ends. The CDR3 protein is CASSGPPGEQFF. The DNA for the CDR3 is TGTGCCAGCAGTGGGCCCCCCGGGGAGCAGTTCTTC.

The count of this clone is one. The J gene is TRBJ2-3, the V gene TRBV15, with 10 bases identical to TRBD1. Trimming at V came to 0 bases and at J to 4 bases, leaving 7 bases not matched to a gene. The CDR3 extends over 17 amino acids. Germline V gives CDR1 LNHNV, CDR2 YYDKDF (reference sequence). The chain's CDR3 is CATSRDWDRGEADTQYF. CDR3 coding DNA: TGTGCCACCAGCAGAGATTGGGACAGGGGTGAGGCAGATACGCAGTATTTT.

This clone was observed once. The chain joins TRBV2 to TRBJ2-5; TRBD2 agrees at 9 bases. Germline V gene lookup returns CDR1 SNHLY and CDR2 FYNNEI. Unmatched junction bases numbered 1, after V lost 5 bases and J lost 3 bases. The CDR3 is 13 residues long. This chain's CDR3 is CASSSGGKETQYF. CDR3 in DNA: TGTGCCAGCAGTAGCGGGGGGAAAGAGACCCAGTACTTC.

This clone turned up a few times. In nucleotides, the CDR3 is TGCGCCAGCAGCAGGGCCAGCTCTGGAAACACCATATATTTT. Amino acid sequence: CASSRASSGNTIYF. The chain recombines TRBV5-1 with TRBJ1-3, with unresolved D. V lost 4 bases, J lost 0 bases, and 8 bases lay in between. Germline CDR1 SGHRS, CDR2 YFSETQ. This CDR3 is built from 14 residues.

The V and J genes are TRBV7-9 and TRBJ2-2; D possibly matches TRBD1 or TRBD2 (5 bases each). The CDR3 runs to 14 residues. Germline V CDR1 and CDR2: SEHNR, FQNEAQ (reference sequence). V lost 7 bases and J 2 bases, leaving 11 bases between the germline ends. As DNA, the CDR3 is TGTGCCAGCAACCGGGGACCTAACACCGGGGAGCTGTTTTTT. Its protein is CASNRGPNTGELFF.

The V and J genes are TRBV29-1 and TRBJ1-1; 9 bases agree with TRBD1. Per germline, CDR1 SQVTM and CDR2 ANQGSEA. Germline trimming cut 2 bases from V and 4 bases from J; bases unmatched to any gene: 2. The CDR3 sequence is 13 residues long. The CDR3 DNA reads as TGCAGCGTTGAATCGGACAGGGGCACTGAAGCTTTCTTT. Its translation is CSVESDRGTEAFF.

The chain couples TRBV11-3 to TRBJ1-4; D is undetermined. V lost 4 bases and J lost 6, with 18 bases in between. The germline CDR1 and CDR2 sequences are SGHNT and YENEEA. There are 16 residues in the CDR3. The CDR3 DNA is TGTGCCAGCAGCTACCCCCTCGCAGGTAATGATGAAAAACTGTTTTTT. Protein product: CASSYPLAGNDEKLFF.

In its sample, this clone was seen once. The chain joins TRBV11-2 to TRBJ2-5, with D unclear. Germline V gene lookup returns CDR1 SGHAT and CDR2 FQNNGV. This CDR3 region has 15 residues. V was clipped by 5 bases and J by 5 bases, with 18 bases between them. Here the CDR3 DNA reads TGTGCCAGCAGCCCTCGCGAGCCGCTCGGCGAGACCCAGTACTTC. Translating it yields CASSPREPLGETQYF.

V gene TRBV5-1 combines with J gene TRBJ1-3; 7 bases match TRBD1. Trimming took 0 bases from V and 0 from J; bases not matched to a gene: 3. Germline assignment: CDR1 SGHRS and CDR2 YFSETQ. The CDR3 consists of 16 residues. Here the CDR3 reads CASSLAGTASGNTIYF. CDR3 DNA: TGCGCCAGCAGCTTGGCCGGGACAGCCTCTGGAAACACCATATATTTT.

This clone has a handful of counts. The CDR3 DNA reads as TGTGCCACCAGTTCTCGTTTAATACCGTACTTC. Translated: CATSSRLIPYF. This rearrangement joins TRBV24-1 to TRBJ2-7; no definite D call. Germline V gives CDR1 KGHDR, CDR2 SFDVKD. The CDR3 has 11 amino acids. The ends were cut back, 6 bases at V and 12 bases at J, with 14 bases in the middle.

The chain links TRBV9 to TRBJ2-7, with TRBD2 identical over 7 bases. The J segment lost 4 bases and the V segment lost 2 bases, leaving 9 bases of the junction unmatched. This CDR3 spans 15 amino acids. Germline CDR1 is SGDLS and CDR2 is YYNGEE. CDR3: CASSVASGSFYEQYF. The CDR3 DNA reads TGTGCCAGCAGCGTGGCTAGCGGCTCCTTTTACGAGCAGTACTTC.

This rearrangement joins TRBV7-2 to TRBJ2-1; D perhaps matches TRBD2 (6 bases). Deletions cut 4 bases from V and 3 bases from J, with 7 bases between. Germline V lookup: CDR1 SGHTA, CDR2 FQGNSA. This CDR3 has 13 residues. The CDR3 DNA reads as TGTGCCAGCAGCTCCGGGAGCTACAATGAGCAGTTCTTC. It is translated as CASSSGSYNEQFF. The variable domain in full, with the rest retrieved from reference TRBV7-2 and TRBJ2-1, is GAGVSQSPSNKVTEKGKDVELRCDPISGHTALYWYRQSLGQGLEFLIYFQGNSAPDKSGLPSDRFSAERTGGSVSTLTIQRTQQEDSAVYLCASSSGSYNEQFFGPGTRLTVL.

The V gene is TRBV5-5, the J gene TRBJ1-1, with D unresolved. Trimming shortened V by 2 bases and J by 2 bases, and 1 base separated the two germline ends. The CDR3 spans 11 residues. Germline loops: CDR1 SGHKS, CDR2 YYEKEE (reference sequence). CDR3 sequence reads: CASSFNTEAFF. Written as DNA, the CDR3 is TGTGCCAGCAGCTTCAACACTGAAGCTTTCTTT.

J is TRBJ1-3 and V is TRBV23-1; D remains unclear. TRBV23-1 is labeled an ORF, and its function is uncertain. CDR3 length: 14 residues. Trimming pared 11 bases from V and 0 bases from J, leaving 14 bases between. The CDR3 DNA is TGCGCCGGCGGGCAGGACCTCTCTGGAAACACCATATATTTT. It is translated as CAGGQDLSGNTIYF.

The chain carries TRBV5-1 and TRBJ2-1; 10 bases are a match to TRBD2. V gave up 3 bases and J gave up 8 bases; unmatched junction bases: 11. The CDR3 spans 16 residues. Germline values: CDR1 SGHRS, CDR2 YFSETQ. CDR3 nucleotide sequence: TGCGCCAGCAGCTCGGTAATAGCGGGGGGAACTGATGAGCAGTTCTTC. It translates to CASSSVIAGGTDEQFF.

This chain uses TRBV11-3 with TRBJ2-1, with TRBD2 matching over 7 bases. CDR1 is SGHNT, CDR2 YENEEA, per germline. J was trimmed by 7 bases and V by 3 bases; bases with no gene match: 3. This CDR3 comprises 13 residues. The CDR3, as DNA: TGTGCCAGCAGCTTTGCGGGAGATAATGAGCAGTTCTTC. This sequence encodes CASSFAGDNEQFF.

The V gene is TRBV7-3, the J gene TRBJ2-5; weak D call: TRBD1 (6 bases). CDR1 SGHTA and CDR2 FQGTGA come from the germline V gene. Trimming took 5 bases from V and 4 from J, leaving 14 bases between them. The CDR3 consists of 14 residues. The CDR3 nucleotides read TGTGCCAGCAGCAAAACAGGGTCCCGAGAGACCCAGTACTTC. Protein: CASSKTGSRETQYF.

The V call is TRBV19, the J call TRBJ2-1; D assignment may be TRBD1 or TRBD2 (5 bases each). Deletions cut 3 bases from V and 8 bases from J, with 14 bases between. Germline loops: CDR1 LNHDA, CDR2 SQIVND (reference sequence). CDR3 length equals 14 residues. This chain's CDR3 is CASSIPGAVDEQFF. The CDR3 DNA is TGTGCCAGTAGTATCCCCGGGGCTGTGGATGAGCAGTTCTTC.

This chain joins TRBV2 and TRBJ1-1; a possible D gene is TRBD1 (5 bases). The CDR3 is 14 residues long. The germline V and J ends were trimmed by 7 bases and 4 bases, with 16 bases remaining between them. Germline CDR1 SNHLY, CDR2 FYNNEI. CDR3 DNA sequence: TGTGCCAGCACCCTGACCCCGCAGGGCACTGAAGCTTTCTTT. Amino acid sequence: CASTLTPQGTEAFF. Complete variable domain (other parts from reference TRBV2 and TRBJ1-1): EPEVTQTPSHQVTQMGQEVILRCVPISNHLYFYWYRQILGQKVEFLVSFYNNEISEKSEIFDDQFSVERPDGSNFTLKIRSTKLEDSAMYFCASTLTPQGTEAFFGQGTRLTVV.

The rearrangement links TRBV5-1 to TRBJ1-1; D is undetermined. Trimming shortened V by 1 base and J by 0 bases, and 10 bases separated the two germline ends. The CDR3 extends over 15 amino acids. Germline V gives CDR1 SGHRS, CDR2 YFSETQ. The CDR3 loop reads CASSLSVSMNTEAFF. For the CDR3, the DNA is TGCGCCAGCAGCTTGAGCGTATCAATGAACACTGAAGCTTTCTTT.

The chain combines TRBV11-2 with TRBJ1-6; D is possibly TRBD1 (5 bases). Germline V gene data show CDR1 as SGHAT and CDR2 as FQNNGV. V dropped 5 bases and J dropped 5 bases, with 10 bases sitting between them. There are 14 residues in the CDR3. For the CDR3, the DNA is TGTGCCAGCAGCCTGCGACAGAATAATTCACCCCTCCACTTT. Translation gives CASSLRQNNSPLHF.

The rearrangement uses TRBV28 and TRBJ1-6; 12 bases are a match to TRBD1. This CDR3 is 19 amino acids long. Germline V gives CDR1 MDHEN, CDR2 SYDVKM. V shed 6 bases, J shed 1 base, and the junction held 10 bases outside the gene matches. The CDR3 sequence is CASSWPGQGASSYNSPLHF. Written as DNA, the CDR3 is TGTGCCAGCAGCTGGCCGGGACAGGGGGCGTCGTCCTATAATTCACCCCTCCACTTT.

The chain joins TRBV28 to TRBJ1-4; possible D gene TRBD1, 6 bases. Germline V gene lookup returns CDR1 MDHEN and CDR2 SYDVKM. V was clipped by 10 bases and J by 7 bases, with 22 bases between them. The CDR3 totals 15 residues. This chain's CDR3 is CATTMGALKGEKLFF. The CDR3 DNA reads as TGTGCCACCACCATGGGGGCCCTAAAGGGTGAAAAACTGTTTTTT.

This rearrangement joins TRBV5-1 to TRBJ1-6, with D hard to call. V lost 0 bases to trimming and J lost 0 bases, with 4 bases between them. Looked up from germline, CDR1 is SGHRS and CDR2 is YFSETQ. This CDR3 is built from 15 residues. CDR3 region: CASSLASSYNSPLHF. In DNA, the CDR3 is TGCGCCAGCAGCTTGGCTAGCTCCTATAATTCACCCCTCCACTTT.